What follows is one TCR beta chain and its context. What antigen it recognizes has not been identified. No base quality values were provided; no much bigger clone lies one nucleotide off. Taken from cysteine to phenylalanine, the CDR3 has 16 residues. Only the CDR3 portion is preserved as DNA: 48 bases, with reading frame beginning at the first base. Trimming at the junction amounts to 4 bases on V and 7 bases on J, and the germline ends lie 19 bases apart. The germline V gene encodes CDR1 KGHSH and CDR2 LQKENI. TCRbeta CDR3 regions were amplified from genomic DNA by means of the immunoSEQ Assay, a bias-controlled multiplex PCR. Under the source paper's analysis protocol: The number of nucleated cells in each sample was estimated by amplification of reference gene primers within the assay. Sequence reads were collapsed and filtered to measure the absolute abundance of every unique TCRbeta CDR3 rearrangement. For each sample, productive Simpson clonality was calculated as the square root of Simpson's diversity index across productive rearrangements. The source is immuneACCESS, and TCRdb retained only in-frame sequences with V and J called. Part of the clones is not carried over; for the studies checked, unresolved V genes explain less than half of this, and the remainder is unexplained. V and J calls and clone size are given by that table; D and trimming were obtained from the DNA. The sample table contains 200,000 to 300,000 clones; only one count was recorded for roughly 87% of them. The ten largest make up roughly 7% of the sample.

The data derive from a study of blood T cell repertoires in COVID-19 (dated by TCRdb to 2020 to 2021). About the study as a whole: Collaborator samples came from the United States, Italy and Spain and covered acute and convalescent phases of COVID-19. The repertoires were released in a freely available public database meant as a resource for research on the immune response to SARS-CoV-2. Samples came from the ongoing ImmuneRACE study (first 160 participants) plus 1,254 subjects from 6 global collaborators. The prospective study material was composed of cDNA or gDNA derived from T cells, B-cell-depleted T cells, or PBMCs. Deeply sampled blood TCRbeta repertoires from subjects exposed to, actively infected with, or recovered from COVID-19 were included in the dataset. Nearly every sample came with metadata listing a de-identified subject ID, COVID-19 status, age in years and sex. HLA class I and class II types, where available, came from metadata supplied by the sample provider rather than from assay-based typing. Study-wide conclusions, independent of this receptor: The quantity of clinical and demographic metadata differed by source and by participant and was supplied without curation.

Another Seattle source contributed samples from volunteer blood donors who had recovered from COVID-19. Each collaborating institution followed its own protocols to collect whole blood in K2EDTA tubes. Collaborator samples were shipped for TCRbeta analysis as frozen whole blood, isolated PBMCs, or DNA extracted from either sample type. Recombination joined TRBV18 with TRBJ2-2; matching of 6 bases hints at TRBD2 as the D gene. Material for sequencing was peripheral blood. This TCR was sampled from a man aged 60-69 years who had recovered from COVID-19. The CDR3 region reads CASSQRPPAGGGELFF. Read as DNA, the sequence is TGTGCCAGCTCACAGCGGCCCCCCGCCGGGGGCGGGGAGCTGTTTTTT.